This T cell receptor (beta chain) was recorded in a study of blood T cell repertoires in COVID-19. This clone has more than one count but fewer than ten. Germline loops: CDR1 ENHRY, CDR2 SYGVKD. The CDR3 covers 14 residues. Trimming removed 2 bases at V and 3 bases at J, with 7 bases between. Here immunoSEQ multiplex PCR was the method, and the copy in TCRdb shows in-frame clones only, minus some. The table has over 150,000 clones, roughly 80% seen once. This chain connects TRBV10-3 to TRBJ1-4, with D perhaps TRBD1 (6 bases). The source of this sequence is a woman aged 55 to 70 with acute or convalescent COVID-19. Specimen: peripheral blood. In DNA, the CDR3 is TGTGCCATCAGTGAGGCAGGGGCTAATGAAAAACTGTTTTTT. This codes for CAISEAGANEKLFF.